The rows below give T cell receptor beta chains drawn from one sample of a study of shared clonotypes between healthy human individuals. Generated by immunoSEQ multiplex PCR, the TCRdb table keeps only in-frame clones and is missing some. The profile shows around 450,000 clones, about four fifths of them singletons. The sample comprised PBMCs. The receptor set was obtained from a middle-aged woman in good health. Some clones in this sample may be carry-over from other donors' samples. Each CDR3 is given with its conserved first and last residue. A D gene is named only where the DNA matches it firmly. The size of a clone is reported for some rows only, either as once, few or many, or as a class for expanded clones.

d_call j_call v_call clone_size cdr3_nt cdr3_aa
NA TRBJ1-4 TRBV4-1 NA TGCGCCAGCAGCCAAGAACAGGGCTATGAAAAACTGTTTTTT CASSQEQGYEKLFF
NA TRBJ1-5 TRBV30 NA TGTGCCTGGAGAGCCGGACAGTATAGCAATCAACCCCAGCATTTT CAWRAGQYSNQPQHF
NA TRBJ1-2 TRBV5-4 NA TGTGCCAGCAGCTTCTCTCAGGACTATGGCTACACCTTC CASSFSQDYGYTF
TRBD1 TRBJ1-1 TRBV29-1 NA TGCAGCGTAGGGTTACAGGGGAGAAACACTGAAGCTTTCTTT CSVGLQGRNTEAFF
TRBD1 TRBJ2-5 TRBV10-3 once TGTGCCATCAGTGGGACAGGGGAGACCCAGTACTTC CAISGTGETQYF
NA TRBJ1-5 TRBV19 many TGTGCCAGTAGCCATACAGGGCGGCAGCCCCAGCATTTT CASSHTGRQPQHF
TRBD2 TRBJ2-1 TRBV7-2 NA TGTGCCAGCAGCTCCGGACTAGCGGGAGTTGGTGAGCAGTTCTTC CASSSGLAGVGEQFF
TRBD2 TRBJ2-5 TRBV7-2 few TGTGCCAGCAGCTTAAGAAGCCGGGAGGCGGTCCAGTACTTC CASSLRSREAVQYF
NA TRBJ2-7 TRBV20-1 NA TGCAGTGCAATGCTAGGGGGCGAGCAGTACTTC CSAMLGGEQYF
NA TRBJ2-7 TRBV25-1 NA TGTGCCAGCAAGGGAGACGGATCCTACGAGCAGTACTTC CASKGDGSYEQYF
TRBD1 TRBJ2-1 TRBV5-1 once TGCGCCAGCAGCACCGGGACAGGGGTCAATGAGCAGTTCTTC CASSTGTGVNEQFF
NA TRBJ1-5 TRBV6-1 NA TGTGCCAGCAGATCCACGGGGGGCGGCAATCAGCCCCAGCATTTT CASRSTGGGNQPQHF
TRBD2 TRBJ2-5 TRBV6-5 NA TGTGCCAGCAGTTCCCCTAGCGGGCCAAATACCGAGACCCAGTACTTC CASSSPSGPNTETQYF
NA TRBJ2-7 TRBV7-8 NA TGTGCCAGCACCCTTGGGGGGGCAATATTACACGAGCAGTACTTC CASTLGGAILHEQYF
NA TRBJ2-7 TRBV28 NA TGTGCCAGCAGTTTATTATCCCCCGCCGGCTACGAGCAGTACTTC CASSLLSPAGYEQYF
TRBD2 TRBJ2-1 TRBV27 NA TGTGCCAGGAGAACGCCGACTAGCGGGAAGAAAAATGAGCAGTTCTTC CARRTPTSGKKNEQFF
NA TRBJ2-7 TRBV6-1 once TGTGCCAGCAGTCCCAGGGTCTCCTACGAGCAGTACTTC CASSPRVSYEQYF
NA TRBJ2-2 TRBV2 NA TGTGCCAGCACTACGGACAGGAACACCGGGGAGCTGTTTTTT CASTTDRNTGELFF
NA TRBJ1-5 TRBV7-2 few TGTGCCAGCAGATTGGACAGTTATAGCAATCAGCCCCAGCATTTT CASRLDSYSNQPQHF
TRBD2 TRBJ2-3 TRBV11-2 NA TGTGCCAGCAGCCTTGGGACTAGCGGCACAGATACGCAGTATTTT CASSLGTSGTDTQYF
NA TRBJ1-4 TRBV28 NA TGTGCCAGCAGGCCCGGATCCGCAACTAATGAAAAACTGTTTTTT CASRPGSATNEKLFF
TRBD2 TRBJ2-2 TRBV18 NA TGTGCCAGCTCAGTCCGGGGGGACGCGAACACCGGGGAGCTGTTTTTT CASSVRGDANTGELFF